This record looks at one TCR beta chain sequence and its context. What it binds is not known. Germline-derived CDR1 and CDR2 are SEHNR and FQNEAQ (reference sequence). Trimming took off 0 bases at V and 7 bases at J, with 10 bases between the two ends. The CDR3 contains 15 residues. The data are from a study of STAT5B mutations in CD4+ large granular lymphocyte leukemia. Study-level results: TRBV06-family usage was enriched in top patient clones (8/27) versus controls (2/35). About a quarter of private leukemic clonotypes occurred rarely in other patients' non-leukemic repertoires.

Sequencing used immunoSEQ multiplex PCR; TCRdb keeps in-frame clones, though not all of them. The sample lists almost 30,000 clones, roughly 80% occurring once. The sequence derives from a human donor in good health. The sample comprised CD4+ T cells from blood buffy coats. This rearrangement joins TRBV7-9 to TRBJ1-6; the D is unclear. The CDR3 region is CASSLAWASNSPLHF. CDR3 DNA: TGTGCCAGCAGCTTAGCGTGGGCGTCGAATTCACCCCTCCACTTT.